The subject of this entry is one T cell receptor (beta chain). The data are from a study of blood T cell repertoires in COVID-19. Generated by immunoSEQ multiplex PCR, the TCRdb table keeps only in-frame clones and is missing some. The sample lists 200,000 to 250,000 clones; 70% to 85% were seen once. CDR3 length equals 14 residues. From germline, CDR1 is LNHDA and CDR2 SQIVND (reference sequence). The J segment lost 6 bases and the V segment lost 6 bases, leaving 8 bases of the junction unmatched. The source of this sequence is a man aged 50 or older with active or convalescent COVID-19. The gene calls are TRBV19 and TRBJ1-2, with 9 bases that match TRBD1. The sample consisted of peripheral blood. As DNA, the CDR3 is TGTGCCAGTAGGCCACAGGGGGCTGTCAATGGCTACACCTTC. Encoded protein: CASRPQGAVNGYTF.